These 5 T cell receptor beta chains originate from one sample sequenced in a study of T cells in pancreatic ductal adenocarcinoma. Only in-frame clones appear in the TCRdb table, and some are missing; sequencing was by immunoSEQ multiplex PCR. In the table there are 100,000 or so clones, roughly 96% of which are singletons. No neoadjuvant therapy was given to the selected pancreatic ductal adenocarcinoma patients before their surgery. Sequenced material: PBMCs. The receptors were gathered from a human donor with pancreatic ductal adenocarcinoma.

Comments on this clone: A junction end diverges from the germline sequence, so it may reflect a read error. The chain combines TRBV5-8 with TRBJ2-5, with D possibly being TRBD2 (6 bases). The CDR3 runs to 15 residues. Germline assignment: CDR1 SGHTS and CDR2 YDEGEE. The CDR3 reads CASSQAGRTQGTQYF. The CDR3 DNA reads TGTGCCAGCAGCCAGGCGGGGAGAACCCAAGGGACCCAGTACTTC.

DNA for the CDR3: TGTGCCAGCAGCGGAGGGTGGGCGGGAGAAAGTGAGCAGTTCTTC. This encodes CASSGGWAGESEQFF. The chain joins TRBV14 to TRBJ2-1; 7 nucleotides match TRBD2. The CDR3 extends over 15 amino acids. Germline V gives CDR1 SGHDN, CDR2 FVKESK. With V trimmed by 5 bases and J by 9 bases, 13 bases remained unmatched.

The V call is TRBV2, the J call TRBJ2-7, with D perhaps TRBD2 (6 bases). The ends were cut back, 11 bases at V and 4 bases at J, with 12 bases in the middle. Germline V gene sequence: CDR1 SNHLY, CDR2 FYNNEI. CDR3 length: 11 residues. Here the CDR3 reads CAGGEVYEQYF. In DNA form, the CDR3 reads TGTGCCGGAGGGGAGGTTTACGAGCAGTACTTC. The entire variable domain, with the rest obtained from reference TRBV2 and TRBJ2-7, is as follows: EPEVTQTPSHQVTQMGQEVILRCVPISNHLYFYWYRQILGQKVEFLVSFYNNEISEKSEIFDDQFSVERPDGSNFTLKIRSTKLEDSAMYFCAGGEVYEQYFGPGTRLTVT.

Only one count was recorded for this clone. The chain has TRBV5-1 and TRBJ2-1; the match to TRBD2 covers 13 bases. CDR1 and CDR2 from the germline V gene are SGHRS and YFSETQ. The ends lost 2 bases at V and 9 bases at J; junction bases unmatched: 2. The length of the CDR3 is 14 residues. This chain's CDR3 is CASSFGTSGIEQFF. In nucleotides, the CDR3 is TGCGCCAGCAGCTTCGGGACTAGCGGGATTGAGCAGTTCTTC.

The chain employs TRBV30 and TRBJ2-2; tentative D call: TRBD2 (6 bases). Trimming stripped 0 bases from V and 2 bases from J, with 13 bases between. From germline, CDR1 is GTSNPN and CDR2 SVGIG (reference sequence). This CDR3 region has 16 residues. This chain's CDR3 is CAWSVLVAVNTGELFF. CDR3 DNA: TGTGCCTGGAGTGTACTGGTAGCGGTAAACACCGGGGAGCTGTTTTTT.